Listed here are 26 T cell receptor beta chains from one sample, sequenced in a study of cytomegalovirus exposure and HLA in healthy donors. 13 Jbeta primers and 60 Vbeta primers were used for the PCR. Method: immunoSEQ multiplex PCR; TCRdb's copy keeps in-frame clones and lacks some. Among about 67,000 clones listed, 75% to 90% were seen once. The sample taken for sequencing was PBMCs. The source of these receptors is a woman under 40 in good health and CMV-seropositive.

The chain recombines TRBV4-1 with TRBJ2-6; 7 bases map to TRBD1. V lost 3 bases, J lost 3 bases, and 5 bases stayed unmatched. The CDR3 consists of 16 residues. CDR1 MGHRA and CDR2 YSYEKL come from the germline V gene. The CDR3 bases are TGCGCCAGCAGCCAGCAGGGGGTTTTTGGGGCCAACGTCCTGACTTTC. This encodes CASSQQGVFGANVLTF.

With respect to this clone: The sample contains more than one DNA sequence encoding this CDR3. The rearrangement joins TRBV6-1 to TRBJ2-6, with TRBD2 as a possible D gene (6 bases). With 4 bases removed from V and 2 bases from J, the gap between germline ends came to 6 bases. CDR1 and CDR2 from the germline V gene are MNHNS and SASEGT. This CDR3 spans 14 amino acids. This chain's CDR3 is CASSGGAGANVLTF. The CDR3 DNA follows: TGTGCCAGCAGTGGGGGGGCTGGGGCCAACGTCCTGACTTTC.

There are a few counts of this clone. The chain carries TRBV10-2 and TRBJ1-1; D gene ambiguous. CDR3 size: 11 residues. Germline CDR1 and CDR2: WSHSY and SAAADI. V dropped 6 bases and J dropped 7 bases, with 9 bases sitting between them. The CDR3 sequence: CASRRLDEAFF. Here the CDR3 DNA reads TGCGCCAGCAGGAGGCTGGATGAAGCTTTCTTT.

J is TRBJ2-3 and V is TRBV7-9; unclear D gene. The CDR3 sequence is 12 residues long. CDR1 is SEHNR, CDR2 FQNEAQ, per germline (reference sequence). V shed 5 bases and J shed 0 bases, with 3 bases lying between them. CDR3 region: CASSRSTDTQYF. CDR3 sequence (DNA): TGTGCCAGCAGCCGGAGCACAGATACGCAGTATTTT.

The chain is built from TRBV10-3 and TRBJ1-3, with D possibly matching TRBD1 (6 bases). The CDR3 is made up of 17 amino acids. V dropped 4 bases and J dropped 1 base, with 17 bases sitting between them. Germline CDR1 ENHRY, CDR2 SYGVKD. The CDR3 region has the DNA TGTGCCATCAGTGCCAGGGGAGCGACCAGGTCTGGAAACACCATATATTTT. Protein product: CAISARGATRSGNTIYF.

The chain is built from TRBV6-1 and TRBJ1-5, with a weak D call TRBD1 (5 bases). V lost 3 bases and J lost 2, with 17 bases in between. Per germline, CDR1 MNHNS and CDR2 SASEGT. The CDR3 loop spans 17 amino acids. In DNA form, the CDR3 reads TGTGCCAGCAGTGACCCCGGACCGCTCAGGGGCAATCAGCCCCAGCATTTT. Its protein product is CASSDPGPLRGNQPQHF.

The chain couples TRBV10-2 to TRBJ2-7, with 7 bases fitting TRBD1. The length of the CDR3 is 15 residues. The junction had 7 bases not matched to a gene; V was cut back by 0 bases and J by 5 bases. Germline V gene lookup returns CDR1 WSHSY and CDR2 SAAADI. CDR3 nucleotides: TGCGCCAGCAGTGAGTCGACTCACGGGACAGACGAGCAGTACTTC. It translates to CASSESTHGTDEQYF.

The chain uses TRBV5-1 and TRBJ1-1; possible D gene TRBD1, 5 bases. Trimming removed 1 base from V and 1 base from J, with 8 bases in between. The germline gives CDR1 SGHRS, CDR2 YFSETQ. This CDR3 comprises 14 residues. Written as DNA, the CDR3 is TGCGCCAGCAGCTTGACAGGCTCGAACACTGAAGCTTTCTTT. Translating gives CASSLTGSNTEAFF.

V is TRBV5-1 and J is TRBJ1-4; 7 nucleotides agree with TRBD1. Germline-derived CDR1 and CDR2 are SGHRS and YFSETQ. Trimming cost V 4 bases and J 4 bases; bases outside gene matches: 7. The CDR3 extends over 15 amino acids. CDR3 loop: CASSPPGQLNEKLFF. The CDR3 DNA sequence: TGCGCCAGCAGCCCACCGGGACAGCTTAATGAAAAACTGTTTTTT.

The chain is built from TRBV6-5 and TRBJ2-7, with TRBD1 matching over 9 bases. The CDR3 totals 15 residues. The germline V gene has CDR1 MNHEY and CDR2 SVGAGI. Germline trimming cut 5 bases from V and 5 bases from J; bases unmatched to any gene: 10. The DNA for the CDR3 is TGTGCCAGCAGTGGACCGGGACAGGGTGCCCACGAGCAGTACTTC. This sequence encodes CASSGPGQGAHEQYF.

The CDR3 here is CASSQDSHRGNTIYF. The CDR3 coding sequence is TGTGCCAGCAGCCAAGATAGTCACAGGGGAAACACCATATATTTT. The V call is TRBV4-2, the J call TRBJ1-3, with D perhaps matching TRBD1 (5 bases). V lost 0 bases and J 4 bases, leaving 10 bases between the germline ends. Germline CDR1 reads LGHNA; CDR2 reads YNFKEQ. This CDR3 region has 15 residues.

This clone is large (0.1 to 1%) by share. The chain is built from TRBV28 and TRBJ2-1; D unclear. The CDR3 length is 14 residues. V was shortened by 2 bases and J by 8 bases, with 13 bases between the two germline ends. The V gene's germline CDR1 is MDHEN and CDR2 SYDVKM. CDR3 coding DNA: TGTGCCAGCAGTTTAAACCCGTCGAGCGATGAGCAGTTCTTC. Residues: CASSLNPSSDEQFF. Variable domain in full (rest from reference TRBV28 and TRBJ2-1): DVKVTQSSRYLVKRTGEKVFLECVQDMDHENMFWYRQDPGLGLRLIYFSYDVKMKEKGDIPEGYSVSREKKERFSLILESASTNQTSMYLCASSLNPSSDEQFFGPGTRLTVL.

The chain uses TRBV11-2 and TRBJ2-7; 10 nucleotides align to TRBD1. The V segment lost 5 bases and the J segment 2 bases; nucleotides outside the gene matches: 6. The CDR3 is made up of 15 amino acids. The germline V gene has CDR1 SGHAT and CDR2 FQNNGV. The chain's CDR3 is CASSASTGGTYEQYF. The CDR3, as DNA: TGTGCCAGCAGCGCCTCGACAGGGGGCACCTACGAGCAGTACTTC.

The genes are TRBV2 and TRBJ1-2; 9 nucleotides match TRBD1. J lost 5 bases, V lost 4 bases, and 5 bases had no gene match. This CDR3 has 14 residues. The germline V gene encodes CDR1 SNHLY and CDR2 FYNNEI. CDR3 sequence (DNA): TGTGCCAGCAGTGCCGGACAGGGGATTTATGGCTACACCTTC. This sequence encodes CASSAGQGIYGYTF.

The chain uses TRBV7-9 and TRBJ2-3; 9 bases fit TRBD2. Germline V CDR1 and CDR2: SEHNR, FQNEAQ (reference sequence). There are 16 residues in the CDR3. With V trimmed by 3 bases and J by 0 bases, 4 bases remained unmatched. The CDR3 DNA is TGTGCCAGCAGCTTTTTCCTAGCGGGAAGCACAGATACGCAGTATTTT. It codes for CASSFFLAGSTDTQYF.

The chain uses TRBV6-4 and TRBJ2-2; 7 bases line up with TRBD1. This CDR3 spans 12 amino acids. J was trimmed by 6 bases and V by 6 bases; bases with no gene match: 1. The germline V gene has CDR1 MRHNA and CDR2 SNTAGT. CDR3 nucleotides: TGTGCCAGCAGACAGGGGTCCGGGGAGCTGTTTTTT. Its protein is CASRQGSGELFF.

The V gene is TRBV7-5, the J gene TRBJ2-2; the table's D call, TRBD2, has no DNA check behind it. TRBV7-5 is termed a pseudogene. The CDR3 is 18 residues long. The chain's CDR3 is CARSDLTIGDVDTGELFF. CDR3 nucleotide sequence: TGTGCCAGAAGTGACCTCACGATAGGAGACGTCGACACCGGGGAGCTGTTTTTT.

The rearrangement joins TRBV9 to TRBJ2-5; 8 nucleotides align to TRBD1. This CDR3 contains 15 residues. Germline V CDR1 and CDR2: SGDLS, YYNGEE. The V and J ends lost 3 bases and 2 bases, in that order; junction bases with no gene match: 6. The CDR3 DNA sequence: TGTGCCAGCAGCGCCGGACAGGGTAGACAAGAGACCCAGTACTTC. Translation: CASSAGQGRQETQYF.

This clone was detected once. The chain carries TRBV5-1 and TRBJ1-4; 8 bases fit TRBD1. Germline V lookup: CDR1 SGHRS, CDR2 YFSETQ. The CDR3 is made up of 14 amino acids. V trimming: 0 bases; J trimming: 7 bases; junction bases outside the gene matches: 2. The CDR3 spells CASSLGTGLEKLFF. CDR3 nucleotides: TGCGCCAGCAGCTTGGGGACAGGGCTTGAAAAACTGTTTTTT.

V usage is TRBV30 and J usage is TRBJ1-3, with D unclear. Trimming pared 4 bases from V and 10 bases from J, leaving 14 bases between. The germline gives CDR1 GTSNPN, CDR2 SVGIG (reference sequence). The CDR3 extends over 12 amino acids. The CDR3 DNA reads as TGTGCCTGGATTAGGGAGGGTCGGACCATATATTTT. Amino acid sequence: CAWIREGRTIYF.

The chain links TRBV7-8 to TRBJ1-5; 7 bases are a match to TRBD1. Germline CDR1 reads SGHVS; CDR2 reads FQNEAQ. The CDR3 totals 15 residues. V shed 5 bases and J 3 bases; nucleotides not matched to a gene: 7. CDR3 protein: CASSRTGVNNQPQHF. In DNA, the CDR3 is TGTGCCAGCAGCCGAACAGGGGTCAACAATCAGCCCCAGCATTTT.

This rearrangement joins TRBV18 to TRBJ2-3, with 8 bases identical to TRBD2. The germline V gene encodes CDR1 KGHSH and CDR2 LQKENI. CDR3 size: 16 residues. Trimming cost V 0 bases and J 1 base; bases outside gene matches: 3. DNA of the CDR3: TGTGCCAGCTCACCACCGTGGCGGGAGGGCACAGATACGCAGTATTTT. This sequence encodes CASSPPWREGTDTQYF.

The chain uses TRBV28 and TRBJ1-2; possibly TRBD1 for D (6 bases). The CDR3 runs to 14 residues. Trimming cost V 8 bases and J 4 bases, with 17 bases left between them. Germline V CDR1 and CDR2: MDHEN, SYDVKM. This chain's CDR3 is CASQPPGQPYGYTF. CDR3 nucleotides: TGTGCCAGCCAACCGCCGGGACAACCCTATGGCTACACCTTC.

In its sample, this clone was seen once. CDR3 residues: CASSEGRGSYNEQFF. The CDR3 DNA sequence: TGCGCCAGCAGTGAGGGCCGGGGATCTTACAATGAGCAGTTCTTC. The chain links TRBV10-2 to TRBJ2-1, with D possibly being TRBD2 (5 bases). Trimming left V 2 bases short and J 4 bases short, with 12 bases between. The CDR3 has 15 amino acids. Germline assignment: CDR1 WSHSY and CDR2 SAAADI.

The chain links TRBV5-1 to TRBJ2-3; 11 bases line up with TRBD2. This CDR3 comprises 16 residues. J gave up 0 bases and V 6 bases, and 6 bases lay outside the gene matches. Germline V gene lookup returns CDR1 SGHRS and CDR2 YFSETQ. The CDR3 sequence: CASTSTSGTSTDTQYF. As DNA, the CDR3 is TGCGCCAGCACCTCGACTAGCGGGACTAGCACAGATACGCAGTATTTT.

On this clone: At one end the junction does not follow the germline gene, possibly because of a read error. The chain uses TRBV5-1 and TRBJ1-1; the D is unclear. Germline CDR1 is SGHRS and CDR2 is YFSETQ. The length of the CDR3 is 9 residues. The CDR3 loop is CASSLIGPF. CDR3 coding DNA: TGCGCCAGCAGCTTGATCGGTCCCTTT.